The present T cell receptor beta chain was sequenced within a study of T cells in Graves' hyperthyroidism and ophthalmopathy. Findings and caveats of the study: Blood held most thyroid clonotypes expanded above 0.001 frequency. Separation of ophthalmopathy from stable hyperthyroidism was achieved by a 13 V-J model.

Patients aged 18 to 65 with hyperthyroidism were newly diagnosed, with duration under 2 months. The investigators amplified TCR beta CDR3 regions from RNA transcripts. TCR CDR3 regions were first amplified by RT-PCR with HTBI primers. One entry per CDR3 protein results from TCRdb running MiXCR on the multiplex PCR reads. Of around 700,000 distinct CDR3 sequences listed, approximately 19% are singletons. Germline CDR1 is MNHEY and CDR2 is SVGEGT. There are 14 residues in the CDR3. Comments on this clonotype: Its antigen is unknown. A read error may be the cause here, since a much bigger clone is one base away.

J is TRBJ2-7 and V is TRBV6-2 or TRBV6-3, with TRBD2 as a possible D gene (5 bases). The sequence was collected from a woman between 45 and 65 years old with Graves' hyperthyroidism that later progressed to Graves' ophthalmopathy. Sequencing was performed on blood. For the CDR3, the DNA is TGTGCCAGCAGTTTCAACGGGATGGCCTACGGGCAGTACTTC. Translation: CASSFNGMAYGQYF.